Listed here are 25 T cell receptor beta chains from one sample, sequenced in a study of blood T cell repertoires in COVID-19. The data were produced by immunoSEQ multiplex PCR, yet TCRdb's version contains in-frame clones alone and is incomplete. This table holds some 66,000 clones, about 90% found once. Sequences were obtained from peripheral blood. The source is a human donor in a cohort sampled during active COVID-19.

The CDR3 nucleotides read TGTGCCAGCAGGTCCCAGGGGGCCTCTGGAAACACCATATATTTT. Encoded protein: CASRSQGASGNTIYF. V usage is TRBV6-6 and J usage is TRBJ1-3; 8 bases agree with TRBD1. V dropped 6 bases and J dropped 0; count of bases not matched to a gene: 4. The CDR3 loop spans 15 amino acids. Germline lookup yields CDR1 MNHNY and CDR2 SVGAGI (reference sequence).

The chain carries TRBV7-9 and TRBJ2-6, with 7 bases that match TRBD1. The CDR3 loop spans 15 amino acids. V lost 1 base, J lost 6 bases, and 3 bases stayed unmatched. The V gene's germline CDR1 is SEHNR and CDR2 FQNEAQ (reference sequence). CDR3 bases: TGTGCCAGCAGCTTAGAAGGGGGCGAGGCCAACGTCCTGACTTTC. It codes for CASSLEGGEANVLTF.

This clone is a singleton in its sample. V and J are TRBV7-3 and TRBJ2-2; 8 bases are a match to TRBD2. CDR3 length: 17 residues. V dropped 0 bases and J dropped 6; count of bases not matched to a gene: 9. In germline, CDR1 is SGHTA, CDR2 FQGTGA. The DNA for the CDR3 is TGTGCCAGCAGCTTAACGTTATCAGCGGGAGTACCCGGGGAGCTGTTTTTT. It encodes CASSLTLSAGVPGELFF.

In its sample, this clone was seen once. The chain couples TRBV3-1 (or the pseudogene TRBV3-2) to TRBJ2-1, with D maybe TRBD1 (5 bases). The CDR3 length is 15 residues. Germline CDR1 and CDR2: LGHDT and YNNKEL (reference sequence). Trimming removed 1 base at V and 0 bases at J, with 7 bases between. DNA for the CDR3: TGTGCCAGCAGCCAAGCAGGGAACTCCTACAATGAGCAGTTCTTC. Translated: CASSQAGNSYNEQFF.

The chain is built from TRBV4-3 and TRBJ2-7; a possible D gene is TRBD2 (5 bases). Germline-derived CDR1 and CDR2 are LGHNA and YSLEER. The CDR3 runs 14 residues. The germline V and J ends were trimmed by 1 base and 2 bases, with 9 bases remaining between them. For the CDR3, the DNA is TGCGCCAGCAGCCAAGGGTCGAGGGCCTACGAGCAGTACTTC. Translating it yields CASSQGSRAYEQYF.

This chain connects TRBV11-2 to TRBJ2-5, with 9 bases identical to TRBD1. The V gene's germline CDR1 is SGHAT and CDR2 FQNNGV. Trimming removed 5 bases from V and 5 bases from J; junction bases left unmatched: 3. This CDR3 contains 13 residues. This CDR3 reads CASSTGGRETQYF. CDR3 bases: TGTGCCAGCAGCACAGGGGGCAGGGAGACCCAGTACTTC.

The chain carries TRBV5-1 and TRBJ1-3; 7 bases are a match to TRBD1. The V gene's germline CDR1 is SGHRS and CDR2 YFSETQ. Losses at the gene ends were 0 bases for V and 7 bases for J; bases not matched to a gene: 10. This CDR3 has 16 amino acids. Here the CDR3 DNA reads TGCGCCAGCAGCTTGGCACCCGGGACAGAGGACAACACCATATATTTT. Protein sequence: CASSLAPGTEDNTIYF.

V and J are TRBV6-5 and TRBJ2-7; possibly TRBD1 for D (5 bases). V was cut by 0 bases and J by 5 bases, with 8 bases left in between. Germline CDR1 is MNHEY and CDR2 is SVGAGI. The CDR3 loop spans 13 amino acids. CDR3 DNA: TGTGCCAGCAGTTACTCCAGGGCTGACGAGCAGTACTTC. Residues: CASSYSRADEQYF.

The V gene is TRBV9, the J gene TRBJ1-6; 8 positions agree with TRBD1. CDR3 length: 14 residues. With 3 bases clipped from V and 9 bases from J, the junction kept 5 bases outside the gene matches. Germline CDR1 reads SGDLS; CDR2 reads YYNGEE. This chain's CDR3 is CASSAGTGVSPLHF. CDR3 in DNA: TGTGCCAGCAGCGCGGGGACAGGCGTTTCACCCCTCCACTTT.

This chain links TRBV7-9 with TRBJ2-5, with 14 bases lining up with TRBD2. In germline, CDR1 is SEHNR, CDR2 FQNEAQ (reference sequence). The CDR3 covers 17 residues. J lost 2 bases, V lost 5 bases, and 7 bases had no gene match. In DNA, the CDR3 is TGTGCCAGCAGCGTAAAGACTAGCGGGAGGGAACAAGAGACCCAGTACTTC. It translates to CASSVKTSGREQETQYF.

V and J are TRBV5-1 and TRBJ1-2; D is undetermined. The CDR3 runs 16 residues. Germline CDR1 and CDR2: SGHRS and YFSETQ. V was shortened by 0 bases and J by 0 bases, with 12 bases between the two germline ends. In DNA, the CDR3 is TGCGCCAGCAGCTTGGACATCAAAGGAGCTAACTATGGCTACACCTTC. This sequence encodes CASSLDIKGANYGYTF.

The rearrangement links TRBV3-1 (or the pseudogene TRBV3-2) to TRBJ2-3; D perhaps matches TRBD2 (6 bases). The ends were cut back, 4 bases at V and 0 bases at J, with 14 bases in the middle. This CDR3 has 16 amino acids. The V gene's germline CDR1 is LGHDT and CDR2 YNNKEL (reference sequence). The CDR3 sequence: CASSLSGTASTDTQYF. CDR3 nucleotides: TGTGCCAGCAGCCTTAGCGGAACCGCTAGCACAGATACGCAGTATTTT.

The chain combines TRBV5-1 with TRBJ2-5; 9 nucleotides align to TRBD1. Looked up from germline, CDR1 is SGHRS and CDR2 is YFSETQ. The CDR3 is 14 residues long. V dropped 3 bases and J dropped 5; count of bases not matched to a gene: 5. The CDR3: CASSSGQGRETQYF. CDR3 in DNA: TGCGCCAGCAGCTCGGGACAGGGTCGGGAGACCCAGTACTTC.

V is TRBV12-5 and J is TRBJ2-3; TRBD2 matches 8 bases. Germline values: CDR1 LGHNT, CDR2 FRNRAP. The CDR3 is 14 residues long. With V trimmed by 7 bases and J by 2 bases, 5 bases remained unmatched. In DNA, the CDR3 is TGTGCTAGTGCCTATAGCGGGGTCACAGATACGCAGTATTTT. As protein: CASAYSGVTDTQYF.

J is TRBJ1-1 and V is TRBV21-1; the D segment call TRBD1 is taken from the table without a DNA check. TRBV21-1 is an annotated pseudogene. The length of the CDR3 is 15 residues. In nucleotides, the CDR3 is TGTGCCAGCAGCAACTGGAACAGGGGTGTCACTGAAGCTTTCTTT. Translation gives CASSNWNRGVTEAFF.

This clone appeared a single time. The V gene is TRBV5-5, the J gene TRBJ1-5, with 8 bases identical to TRBD1. This CDR3 has 13 amino acids. Unmatched junction bases numbered 3, after V lost 4 bases and J lost 6 bases. The germline V gene encodes CDR1 SGHKS and CDR2 YYEKEE (reference sequence). For the CDR3, the DNA is TGTGCCAGCAGCACGGACAGGGTTCAGCCCCAGCATTTT. As protein: CASSTDRVQPQHF.

The CDR3 DNA sequence: TGTGCCACCTCAGCTTCCTCCGGGACAGCTAATGAAAAACTGTTTTTT. It encodes CATSASSGTANEKLFF. The V and J genes are TRBV19 and TRBJ1-4, with 7 bases aligning to TRBD1. This CDR3 comprises 16 residues. Germline trimming cut 10 bases from V and 3 bases from J; bases unmatched to any gene: 14. Germline CDR1 reads LNHDA; CDR2 reads SQIVND (reference sequence).

CDR3 DNA: TGCGCCAGCAGCTTGGGGGGGACAGATCAAGAGACCCAGTACTTC. It codes for CASSLGGTDQETQYF. The chain recombines TRBV5-1 with TRBJ2-5; TRBD1 agrees at 7 bases. V shed 0 bases and J 2 bases; nucleotides not matched to a gene: 4. Germline V lookup: CDR1 SGHRS, CDR2 YFSETQ. CDR3 length equals 15 residues.

This clone is a singleton in its sample. The chain carries TRBV28 and TRBJ2-4, with a possible D match to TRBD2 (5 bases). Germline V CDR1 and CDR2: MDHEN, SYDVKM. CDR3 length: 14 residues. V gave up 3 bases and J gave up 1 base, with 7 bases separating them. The CDR3 DNA is TGTGCCAGCAGTTTTACGGGGGCCAAAAACATTCAGTACTTC. Translation gives CASSFTGAKNIQYF.

This clone appeared a single time. The CDR3 sequence: CASSLQAGADTGELFF. The CDR3 bases are TGCGCCAGCAGCTTGCAAGCGGGAGCGGACACCGGGGAGCTGTTTTTT. The V and J genes are TRBV5-1 and TRBJ2-2, with 8 bases that match TRBD2. The CDR3 loop spans 16 amino acids. The V gene's germline CDR1 is SGHRS and CDR2 YFSETQ. After removal of 1 base from V and 3 bases from J, the junction contained 5 bases not matched to a gene.

The chain uses TRBV19 and TRBJ2-5; TRBD1 is a possible D gene (5 bases). This CDR3 contains 14 residues. Trimming took 1 base from V and 6 from J, leaving 12 bases between them. CDR1 and CDR2 (germline): LNHDA, SQIVND (reference sequence). The CDR3 DNA is TGTGCCAGTAGTATAGCCCAGGGTTCGCAGACCCAGTACTTC. This encodes CASSIAQGSQTQYF.

The rearrangement links TRBV7-3 to TRBJ2-2; 10 positions match TRBD2. The germline CDR1 and CDR2 sequences are SGHTA and FQGTGA. CDR3 length equals 16 residues. V lost 5 bases, J lost 6 bases, and 9 bases stayed unmatched. The CDR3 DNA reads TGTGCCAGCAGCGTGTCCGGGACTAGCGACCCCGGGGAGCTGTTTTTT. It yields the protein CASSVSGTSDPGELFF. The whole variable domain, remainder taken from reference TRBV7-3 and TRBJ2-2, is GAGVSQTPSNKVTEKGKYVELRCDPISGHTALYWYRQSLGQGPEFLIYFQGTGAADDSGLPNDRFFAVRPEGSVSTLKIQRTERGDSAVYLCASSVSGTSDPGELFFGEGSRLTVL.

CDR3 in DNA: TGCGCCAGCAGCTTGCAGACTAGTAATTCACCCCTCCACTTT. This sequence encodes CASSLQTSNSPLHF. This sequence joins TRBV5-1 and TRBJ1-6; D is unclear. Trimming took off 1 base at V and 6 bases at J, with 8 bases between the two ends. CDR1 and CDR2 (germline): SGHRS, YFSETQ. CDR3 length equals 14 residues. Together with reference TRBV5-1 and TRBJ1-6, the CDR3 gives the full variable domain: KAGVTQTPRYLIKTRGQQVTLSCSPISGHRSVSWYQQTPGQGLQFLFEYFSETQRNKGNFPGRFSGRQFSNSRSEMNVSTLELGDSALYLCASSLQTSNSPLHFGNGTRLTVT.

The rearrangement joins TRBV2 to TRBJ2-1, with 12 positions matching TRBD2. Germline CDR1 and CDR2: SNHLY and FYNNEI. With 4 bases clipped from V and 8 bases from J, the junction kept 6 bases outside the gene matches. The CDR3 is made up of 15 amino acids. The CDR3 nucleotides read TGTGCCAGCAGTGCCTCTAGCGGGAGGGCCCATGAGCAGTTCTTC. This sequence encodes CASSASSGRAHEQFF.

This chain connects TRBV14 to TRBJ2-3, with 12 positions matching TRBD1. There are 17 residues in the CDR3. In germline, CDR1 is SGHDN, CDR2 FVKESK. V lost 0 bases to trimming and J lost 6 bases; unmatched junction nucleotides: 7. CDR3 residues: CASSQDGTGGRGDTQYF. CDR3 nucleotide sequence: TGTGCCAGCAGCCAAGATGGGACAGGGGGCAGGGGTGATACGCAGTATTTT.